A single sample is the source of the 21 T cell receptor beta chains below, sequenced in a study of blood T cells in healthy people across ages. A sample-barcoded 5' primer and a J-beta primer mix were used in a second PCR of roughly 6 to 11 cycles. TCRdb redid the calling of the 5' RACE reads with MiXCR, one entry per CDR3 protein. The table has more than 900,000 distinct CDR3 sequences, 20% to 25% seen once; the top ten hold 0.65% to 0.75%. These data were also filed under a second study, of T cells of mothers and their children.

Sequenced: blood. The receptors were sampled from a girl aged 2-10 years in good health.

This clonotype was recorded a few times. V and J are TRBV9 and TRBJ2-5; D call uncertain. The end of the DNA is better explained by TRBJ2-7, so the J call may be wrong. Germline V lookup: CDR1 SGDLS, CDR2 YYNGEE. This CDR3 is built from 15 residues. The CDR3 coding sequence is TGTGCCAGCAGCGTATCGGCAGGAGAGACTTACGAGCAGTACTTC. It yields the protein CASSVSAGETYEQYF.

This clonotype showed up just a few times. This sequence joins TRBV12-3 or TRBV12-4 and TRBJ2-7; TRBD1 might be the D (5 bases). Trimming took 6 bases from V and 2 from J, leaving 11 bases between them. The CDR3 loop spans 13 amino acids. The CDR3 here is CASSPDTAYEQYF. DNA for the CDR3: TGTGCCAGCAGCCCGGACACCGCCTACGAGCAGTACTTC.

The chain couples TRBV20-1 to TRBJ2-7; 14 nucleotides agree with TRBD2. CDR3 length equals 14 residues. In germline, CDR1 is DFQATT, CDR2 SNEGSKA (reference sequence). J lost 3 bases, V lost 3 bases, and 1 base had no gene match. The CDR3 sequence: CSARGLAGDYEQYF. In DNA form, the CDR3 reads TGCAGTGCTAGGGGACTAGCGGGAGACTACGAGCAGTACTTC.

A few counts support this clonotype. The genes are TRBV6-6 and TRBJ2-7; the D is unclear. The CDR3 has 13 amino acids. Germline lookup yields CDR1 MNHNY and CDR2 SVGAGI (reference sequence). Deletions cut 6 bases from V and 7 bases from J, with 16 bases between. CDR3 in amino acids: CASSRMWFEEQYF. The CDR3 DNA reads TGTGCCAGCAGCCGCATGTGGTTTGAAGAGCAGTACTTC.

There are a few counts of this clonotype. CDR3: CASSQGAGTGAYEQYF. In DNA form, the CDR3 reads TGCGCCAGCAGCCAAGGTGCCGGGACAGGGGCCTACGAGCAGTACTTC. The J gene is TRBJ2-7, the V gene TRBV4-1; 10 bases map to TRBD1. From germline, CDR1 is MGHRA and CDR2 YSYEKL. Germline trimming cut 1 base from V and 2 bases from J; bases unmatched to any gene: 5. The CDR3 runs 16 residues.

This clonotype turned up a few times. CDR3 DNA: TGTGCCAGCAGCGCCACGGATAATTTTAATGAAAAACTGTTTTTT. Amino acid sequence: CASSATDNFNEKLFF. This chain connects TRBV14 to TRBJ1-4; no clear D. V was trimmed by 5 bases and J by 4 bases, leaving 14 bases between them. The germline CDR1 and CDR2 sequences are SGHDN and FVKESK. CDR3 size: 15 residues.

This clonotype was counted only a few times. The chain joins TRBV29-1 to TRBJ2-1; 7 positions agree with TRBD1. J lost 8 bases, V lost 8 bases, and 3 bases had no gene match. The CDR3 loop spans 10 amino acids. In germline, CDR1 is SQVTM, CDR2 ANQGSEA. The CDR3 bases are TGCAGCATCACAGGGGATGAGCAGTTCTTC. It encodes CSITGDEQFF.

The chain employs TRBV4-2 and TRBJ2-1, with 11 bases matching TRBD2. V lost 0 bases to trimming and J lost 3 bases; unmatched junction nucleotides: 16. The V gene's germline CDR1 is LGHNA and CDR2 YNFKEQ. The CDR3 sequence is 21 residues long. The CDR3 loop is CASSQDQVGLAGRRNYNEQFF. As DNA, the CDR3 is TGTGCCAGCAGCCAAGATCAGGTAGGACTAGCGGGCAGGCGTAACTACAATGAGCAGTTCTTC.

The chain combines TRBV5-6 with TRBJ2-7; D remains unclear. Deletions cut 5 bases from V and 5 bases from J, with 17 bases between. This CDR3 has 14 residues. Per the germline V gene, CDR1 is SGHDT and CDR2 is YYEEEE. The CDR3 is CASSVGSSADEQYF. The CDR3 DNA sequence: TGTGCCAGCAGTGTGGGGTCCAGTGCGGACGAGCAGTACTTC.

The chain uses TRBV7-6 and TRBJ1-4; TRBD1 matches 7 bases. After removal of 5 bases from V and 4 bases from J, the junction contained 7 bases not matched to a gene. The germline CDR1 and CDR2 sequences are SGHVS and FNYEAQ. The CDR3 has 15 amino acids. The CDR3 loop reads CASSPRTGYNEKLFF. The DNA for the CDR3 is TGTGCCAGCAGCCCCAGGACAGGTTATAATGAAAAACTGTTTTTT.

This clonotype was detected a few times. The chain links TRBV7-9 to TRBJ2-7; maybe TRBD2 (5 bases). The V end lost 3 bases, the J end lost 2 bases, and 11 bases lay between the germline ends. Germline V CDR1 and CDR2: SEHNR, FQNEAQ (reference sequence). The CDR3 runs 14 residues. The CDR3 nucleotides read TGTGCCAGCAGCTTGACACGGACTGCCTACGAGCAGTACTTC. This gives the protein CASSLTRTAYEQYF.

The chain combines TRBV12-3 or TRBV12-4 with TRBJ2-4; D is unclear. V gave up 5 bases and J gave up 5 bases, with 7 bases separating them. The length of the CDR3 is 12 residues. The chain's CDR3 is CASSPHENIQYF. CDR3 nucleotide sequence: TGTGCCAGCAGTCCCCACGAAAACATTCAGTACTTC.

DNA of the CDR3: TGTGCCAGCAGCCAAGATCAGTACAGCCTCTCTGGAAACACCATATATTTT. This encodes CASSQDQYSLSGNTIYF. The gene calls are TRBV4-2 and TRBJ1-3, with D hard to call. The CDR3 contains 17 residues. Germline CDR1 is LGHNA and CDR2 is YNFKEQ. V lost 0 bases to trimming and J lost 0 bases, with 12 bases between them.

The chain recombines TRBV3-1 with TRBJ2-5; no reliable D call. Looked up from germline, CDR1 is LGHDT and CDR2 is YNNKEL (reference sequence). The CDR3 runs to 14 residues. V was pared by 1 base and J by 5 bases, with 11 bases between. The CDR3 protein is CASSQVVIMETQYF. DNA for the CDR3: TGTGCCAGCAGCCAAGTTGTGATTATGGAGACCCAGTACTTC.

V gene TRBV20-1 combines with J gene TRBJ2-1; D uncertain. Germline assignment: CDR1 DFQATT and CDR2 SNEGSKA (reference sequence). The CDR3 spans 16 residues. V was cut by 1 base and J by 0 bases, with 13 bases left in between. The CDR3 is CSARVHVSSSYNEQFF. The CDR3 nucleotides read TGCAGTGCTAGAGTACACGTCTCAAGCTCCTACAATGAGCAGTTCTTC.

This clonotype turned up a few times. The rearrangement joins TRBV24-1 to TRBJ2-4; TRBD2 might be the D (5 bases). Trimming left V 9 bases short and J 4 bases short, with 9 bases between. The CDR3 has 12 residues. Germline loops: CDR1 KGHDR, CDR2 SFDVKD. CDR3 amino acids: CATAGSKNIQYF. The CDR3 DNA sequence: TGTGCCACCGCGGGTTCAAAAAACATTCAGTACTTC.

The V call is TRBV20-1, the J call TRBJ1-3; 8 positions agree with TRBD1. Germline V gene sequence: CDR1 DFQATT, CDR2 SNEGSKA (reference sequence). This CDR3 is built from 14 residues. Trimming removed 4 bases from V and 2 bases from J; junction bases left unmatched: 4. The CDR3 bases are TGCAGTGCTACAGGGGGCCGCCCTGGAAACACCATATATTTT. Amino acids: CSATGGRPGNTIYF.

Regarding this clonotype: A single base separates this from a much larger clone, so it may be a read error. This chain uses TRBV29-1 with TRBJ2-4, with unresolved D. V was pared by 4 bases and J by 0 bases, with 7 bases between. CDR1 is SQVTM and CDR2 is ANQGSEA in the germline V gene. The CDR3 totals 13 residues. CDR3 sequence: CSVGELAKNIQYF. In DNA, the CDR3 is TGCAGCGTTGGCGAGTTAGCCAAAAACATTCAGTACTTC.

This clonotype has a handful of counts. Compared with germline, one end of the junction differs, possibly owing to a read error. The DNA of the CDR3 is TGTGCTAGCAGCTTTGGGCGGGGGGTTCAAGAGACCCAGTACTTC. Translated: CASSFGRGVQETQYF. The rearrangement joins TRBV7-7 to TRBJ2-5; 8 nucleotides line up with TRBD2. This CDR3 comprises 15 residues. Germline lookup yields CDR1 SSHAT and CDR2 FNYEAQ (reference sequence).

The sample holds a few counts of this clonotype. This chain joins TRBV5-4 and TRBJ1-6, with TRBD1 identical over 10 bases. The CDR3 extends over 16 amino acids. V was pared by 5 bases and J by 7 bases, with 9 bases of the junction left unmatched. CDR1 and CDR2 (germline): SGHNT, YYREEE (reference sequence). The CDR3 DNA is TGTGCCAGCAGTCTAATGCAGGGACAGGGGAATTCACCCCTCCACTTT. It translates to CASSLMQGQGNSPLHF.

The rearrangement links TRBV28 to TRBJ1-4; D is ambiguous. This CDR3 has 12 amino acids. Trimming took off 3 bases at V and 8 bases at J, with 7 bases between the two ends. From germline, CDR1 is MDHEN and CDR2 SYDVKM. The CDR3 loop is CASSFVEEKLFF. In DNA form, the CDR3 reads TGTGCCAGCAGTTTCGTAGAGGAAAAACTGTTTTTT. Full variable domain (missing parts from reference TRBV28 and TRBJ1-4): DVKVTQSSRYLVKRTGEKVFLECVQDMDHENMFWYRQDPGLGLRLIYFSYDVKMKEKGDIPEGYSVSREKKERFSLILESASTNQTSMYLCASSFVEEKLFFGSGTQLSVL.